This entry lists 3 T cell receptor beta chains sequenced from one sample in a study of blood T cells in healthy people across ages. Alongside a J-beta primer mix, a sample-barcoded 5' primer served in a second PCR lasting roughly 7 to 12 cycles. MiXCR, run by TCRdb on the 5' RACE reads, gives a single entry per CDR3 protein. The repertoire consists of hundreds of thousands of distinct CDR3 sequences, with roughly 21% occurring once and the leading ten covering under 4%. Sample: blood. The receptor source for this set is a man in his 70s in good health.

V gene TRBV5-1 combines with J gene TRBJ2-1; the D is unclear. CDR3 length: 14 amino acids. V gave up 0 bases and J gave up 5 bases, with 9 bases separating them. Germline CDR1 SGHRS, CDR2 YFSETQ. The CDR3 DNA is TGCGCCAGCAGCTTGGATTACAGAGACAATGAGCAGTTCTTC. This encodes CASSLDYRDNEQFF.

The rearrangement joins TRBV7-9 to TRBJ2-1; a weak D match, TRBD2 (6 bases). The end of the DNA fits TRBJ2-7 better, so the J call may be wrong. Germline values: CDR1 SEHNR, CDR2 FQNEAQ (reference sequence). CDR3 length equals 14 residues. The CDR3 spells CASSPLGGIYEQYF. CDR3 in DNA: TGTGCCAGCAGCCCCCTGGGCGGGATCTACGAGCAGTACTTC.

This chain joins TRBV29-1 and TRBJ2-5; D is possibly TRBD1 or TRBD2 (5 bases each). The J call may be wrong; the DNA end is better matched by TRBJ2-1. The length of the CDR3 is 11 residues. Germline values: CDR1 SQVTM, CDR2 ANQGSEA. CDR3 nucleotides: TGCAGCGTTAAGGGACCCAATGAGCAGTTCTTC. Its protein is CSVKGPNEQFF.